The rows below give T cell receptor beta chains drawn from one sample of a study of shared clonotypes between healthy human individuals. Produced via immunoSEQ multiplex PCR; TCRdb's table is partial and in-frame only. The sample lists roughly 1,500,000 clones, 98% occurring once. Sequenced input: naive CD4+ T cells sorted from blood. The receptors come from a man aged 25-45 years in good health. Both conserved end residues are part of each CDR3. A D gene is named only where the DNA matches it firmly. A clone size is listed for some rows: how often the clone was seen (once, few, many), or a class if it is expanded.

V	D	J	size	DNA	CDR3
TRBV6-4	TRBD2	TRBJ2-3	NA	TGTGCCAGCTCTCAGCGGGGATACACAGATACGCAGTATTTT	CASSQRGYTDTQYF
TRBV29-1	NA	TRBJ2-3	NA	TGCAGCGTTGGAGGGGGGATCACAGATACGCAGTATTTT	CSVGGGITDTQYF
TRBV11-2	NA	TRBJ2-1	NA	TGTGCCAGCAGCTTAGTGGCCAGAGCCAATGAGCAGTTCTTC	CASSLVARANEQFF
TRBV5-4	TRBD2	TRBJ2-7	NA	TGTGCCAGCAGTTTACACGGACTAGTGGAGCAGTACTTC	CASSLHGLVEQYF
TRBV7-9	TRBD1	TRBJ2-5	once	TGTGCCAGCAGCAGAGGACAGGGGGAGACCCAGTACTTC	CASSRGQGETQYF
TRBV28	TRBD2	TRBJ2-4	NA	TGTGCCAGCAGCACCAAATGGACTAGCGGGAGTAATCCCAAAAACATTCAGTACTTC	CASSTKWTSGSNPKNIQYF
TRBV15	NA	TRBJ1-5	NA	TGTGCCACCAGCAGAGATGGAAATCAGCCCCAGCATTTT	CATSRDGNQPQHF
TRBV19	TRBD1	TRBJ2-7	NA	TGTGCCAGTAGTCGACAGGGGGCTATAGGCTACGAGCAGTACTTC	CASSRQGAIGYEQYF
TRBV5-1	NA	TRBJ2-3	NA	TGCGCCAGCAGCCAAAACACAGATACGCAGTATTTT	CASSQNTDTQYF
TRBV7-9	NA	TRBJ2-3	NA	TGTGCCAGCAGCTTCTATTTCGCCGGGCTAGACACAGATACGCAGTATTTT	CASSFYFAGLDTDTQYF
TRBV5-1	TRBD2	TRBJ2-2	NA	TGCGCCAGCAGCTTGCAGAGCGGGAGGACCGGGGAGCTGTTTTTT	CASSLQSGRTGELFF
TRBV28	NA	TRBJ2-5	NA	TGTGCCAGCAGTTCGCCAGAAGAGACCCAGTACTTC	CASSSPEETQYF
TRBV6-1	NA	TRBJ1-4	NA	TGTGCCAGCAGGCGGTCCTCGGGGGAAAAACTGTTTTTT	CASRRSSGEKLFF
TRBV4-3	NA	TRBJ2-3	NA	TGCGCCAGCAGCCAAGAAAATAGGGGAGATACGCAGTATTTT	CASSQENRGDTQYF
TRBV9	TRBD2	TRBJ2-1	NA	TGTGCCAGCAGCGTAGTTAGCGGGAGAAAGGATGAGCAGTTCTTC	CASSVVSGRKDEQFF
TRBV6-1	NA	TRBJ2-3	NA	TGTGCCAGCACAGGGCAAAGGGGCGCAGATACGCAGTATTTT	CASTGQRGADTQYF
TRBV5-4	TRBD2	TRBJ2-7	NA	TGTGCCAGCAGCCAAACCGGGACTAACTACGAGCAGTACTTC	CASSQTGTNYEQYF
TRBV14	NA	TRBJ2-7	NA	TGTGCCAGCAGCCTGACGGGGGCCCCCCCTCGGGAGCAGTACTTC	CASSLTGAPPREQYF
TRBV11-2	NA	TRBJ1-1	NA	TGTGCCAGCAGCTTAGTCGTCAGACCCACTGAAGCTTTCTTT	CASSLVVRPTEAFF
TRBV18	NA	TRBJ2-2	NA	TGTGCCAGCTCACCACCGGGGGCTGCGCTGTTTTTT	CASSPPGAALFF
TRBV14	NA	TRBJ1-5	NA	TGTGCCAGCAGCCTACTCCCCAATCAGCCCCAGCATTTT	CASSLLPNQPQHF
TRBV29-1	NA	TRBJ1-2	NA	TGCAGCGTTGAGACAGACTTCAACTATGGCTACACCTTC	CSVETDFNYGYTF
TRBV7-9	NA	TRBJ2-7	NA	TGTGCCAGCAGCCCCCGGGCCCTCTACGAGCAGTACTTC	CASSPRALYEQYF
TRBV14	NA	TRBJ2-1	NA	TGTGCCAGCAGCCAAGAACGTGCGCAGGAGAAGCAGTTCTTC	CASSQERAQEKQFF
TRBV11-3	NA	TRBJ2-5	NA	TGTGCCAGCAGCGGAAGAGGCCAAGAGACCCAGTACTTC	CASSGRGQETQYF
TRBV7-2	NA	TRBJ2-7	NA	TGTGCCAGCAGCTTAGAGACAGCCACCGCCTACGAGCAGTACTTC	CASSLETATAYEQYF
TRBV29-1	NA	TRBJ2-2	NA	TGCAGCGCTGCCAACATGGGGGAGAACACCGGGGAGCTGTTTTTT	CSAANMGENTGELFF
TRBV4-3	TRBD2	TRBJ2-1	few	TGCGCCAGCAGCCAAGGAGCGGGGGGGCTTAGCAATGAGCAGTTCTTC	CASSQGAGGLSNEQFF
TRBV11-2	NA	TRBJ2-7	NA	TGTGCCAGCAGCTTAGTTGCGGACTATCCCCCATACGAGCAGTACTTC	CASSLVADYPPYEQYF
TRBV9	NA	TRBJ2-1	NA	TGTGCCAGCAGCGTCCCCGCCGGACGGTCATTCCACAATGAGCAGTTCTTC	CASSVPAGRSFHNEQFF
TRBV27	TRBD2	TRBJ2-1	NA	TGTGCCAGCCATGCACTAGCGGGAGGGAGGGAGCAGTTCTTC	CASHALAGGREQFF
TRBV9	TRBD2	TRBJ2-7	NA	TGTGCCAACCCCCTTGTTGCACTCGAGGGGCCTAGCGGGAGGGTGGAGCAGTACTTC	CANPLVALEGPSGRVEQYF
TRBV5-1	NA	TRBJ2-7	NA	TGCGCCAGCAGCTTGGGGACTGAATCCTACGAGCAGTACTTC	CASSLGTESYEQYF
TRBV7-2	NA	TRBJ2-1	NA	TGTGCCAGCTCGGTCGGAGCCTACAATGAGCAGTTCTTC	CASSVGAYNEQFF
TRBV7-8	NA	TRBJ2-7	NA	TGTGCCAGCGGAACCTACGAGCAGTACTTC	CASGTYEQYF
TRBV5-1	NA	TRBJ2-2	NA	TGCGCCAGCAGCTTGGCCGGGACAACTTACACCGGGGAGCTGTTTTTT	CASSLAGTTYTGELFF
TRBV28	TRBD1	TRBJ2-7	NA	TGTGCCAGCAGTCTCGTCGACAGGGCTTCCTACGAGCAGTACTTC	CASSLVDRASYEQYF
TRBV7-9	NA	TRBJ1-2	NA	TGTGCCAGCAGCCCCCGGGGGGTCGCGCCGGACTATGGCTACACCTTC	CASSPRGVAPDYGYTF
TRBV5-1	NA	TRBJ1-2	NA	TGCGCCAGCAGCTTTGCGGCGCTTGGAGGGGGCTACACCTTC	CASSFAALGGGYTF
TRBV19	TRBD1	TRBJ1-1	NA	TGTGCCAGTAGTATGCGGACAGGCATGAACACTGAAGCTTTCTTT	CASSMRTGMNTEAFF
TRBV2	NA	TRBJ2-1	NA	TGTGCCAGCAGGGAGGTTACCAATGAGCAGTTCTTC	CASREVTNEQFF
TRBV5-1	TRBD2	TRBJ2-3	NA	TGCGCCAGCAGGACTAGCGGGGTCACAGATACGCAGTATTTT	CASRTSGVTDTQYF
TRBV28	TRBD1	TRBJ2-2	NA	TGTGCCAGCAGGCGCGACAGGGGGCAGGGGGCCGGGGAGCTGTTTTTT	CASRRDRGQGAGELFF
TRBV7-9	TRBD2	TRBJ2-7	NA	TGTGCCAGCAGCTACAAAGGACTAGCGGGAGGGCCATCGACCTACGAGCAGTACTTC	CASSYKGLAGGPSTYEQYF
TRBV27	NA	TRBJ2-2	NA	TGTGCCAGCAAGGGGGGGCCAACGGACACCGGGGAGCTGTTTTTT	CASKGGPTDTGELFF
TRBV11-3	NA	TRBJ2-6	NA	TGTGCCAGCAGCTCCGCAGGGGTCTCTGGGGCCAACGTCCTGACTTTC	CASSSAGVSGANVLTF
TRBV6-5	TRBD2	TRBJ2-7	NA	TGTGCCACAGGACTAGCGGGAGAATACGAGCAGTACTTC	CATGLAGEYEQYF
TRBV19	NA	TRBJ2-6	NA	TGTGCCAGCACTCCCCTCGGTGGAGGCGCTGGGGCCAACGTCCTGACTTTC	CASTPLGGGAGANVLTF
TRBV18	NA	TRBJ2-7	NA	TGTGCCAGCTCACCTACTTCCGTCTCCGAGCAGTACTTC	CASSPTSVSEQYF
TRBV19	NA	TRBJ1-1	NA	TGTGCCAGTAGTATACGGCACAGGGTGGAAGCTTTCTTT	CASSIRHRVEAFF
TRBV6-5	NA	TRBJ1-3	NA	TGTGCCAGCATGAGGGCCCACTCTGGAAACACCATATATTTT	CASMRAHSGNTIYF
TRBV5-1	TRBD2	TRBJ2-1	NA	TGCGCCTGTGCCGGGACTAGCGGGAGGGCCCAGTACAATGAGCAGTTCTTC	CACAGTSGRAQYNEQFF
TRBV7-2	NA	TRBJ2-7	NA	TGTGCCAGCAGCTTCCTACATGCCAGGGACTCCTACGAGCAGTACTTC	CASSFLHARDSYEQYF
TRBV7-2	TRBD1	TRBJ2-1	NA	TGTGCCAGCAGCCGGGGACAGTCCTACAATGAGCAGTTCTTC	CASSRGQSYNEQFF
TRBV5-1	TRBD2	TRBJ2-5	few	TGCGCCAGCAGCTTGGCCGGGGGGCAAGAGACCCAGTACTTC	CASSLAGGQETQYF
TRBV9	NA	TRBJ2-7	NA	TGTGCCAGCAGCGTAGGTCAGACATACGAGCAGTACTTC	CASSVGQTYEQYF
TRBV28	NA	TRBJ1-4	NA	TGTGCCAGCAGGTGGGCCCCCGGGGAAAAACTGTTTTTT	CASRWAPGEKLFF